The sample holds a few counts of the clone carrying this T cell receptor beta chain. The antigen remains unidentified. This sample stems from a study of OX40 agonist ivuxolimab in advanced cancers. The repertoire was sequenced with immunoSEQ multiplex PCR; TCRdb's copy has only in-frame clones and lacks some. This table has about 82,000 clones, roughly 85% appearing once. Whole-study findings and limits: Blood T cells, both CD4+ and CD8+, expanded clonally by week 6 at 0.1 to 3.0 mg/kg.

The source is an adult with an advanced solid tumor such as melanoma, head and neck, liver or kidney cancer. This specimen consisted of CD4+ or CD8+ T cells sorted from blood, obtained in a trial of the OX40 agonist ivuxolimab.

In DNA form, the CDR3 reads TGCGCCAGCAGCCAAGTTCGGTCGCTGAACACTGAAGCTTTCTTT. It is translated as CASSQVRSLNTEAFF. The rearrangement joins TRBV4-1 to TRBJ1-1; D gene uncertain. The CDR3 covers 15 residues. The V gene lost 1 base and the J gene lost 0 bases, with 9 bases spanning the gap. The germline gives CDR1 MGHRA, CDR2 YSYEKL.